These 20 T cell receptor beta chains were sequenced from one sample in a study of cytomegalovirus exposure and HLA in healthy donors. PCR was performed using 60 Vbeta and 13 Jbeta primers. Assay used: immunoSEQ multiplex PCR; TCRdb lists only in-frame clones, some missing. This sample carries 120,000 or so clones, approximately 78% of them seen once, and the ten largest clones take about 7.8%. Sequenced: PBMCs. These receptors came from a middle-aged woman in good health and CMV-seropositive.

The rearrangement joins TRBV6-6 to TRBJ1-1; D is undetermined. Trimming took off 7 bases at V and 4 bases at J, with 19 bases between the two ends. Germline lookup yields CDR1 MNHNY and CDR2 SVGAGI (reference sequence). The CDR3 has 15 residues. DNA for the CDR3: TGTGCCAGCAACACGAGGGTTTCCGCGCCCACTGAAGCTTTCTTT. Its protein is CASNTRVSAPTEAFF.

This chain uses TRBV7-3 with TRBJ2-7; tentative D call: TRBD1 (6 bases). Trimming cost V 6 bases and J 0 bases, with 9 bases left between them. Germline V gives CDR1 SGHTA, CDR2 FQGTGA. This CDR3 contains 13 residues. CDR3 DNA: TGTGCCAGCAGTTTGGACAGCTCCTACGAGCAGTACTTC. Protein: CASSLDSSYEQYF.

The chain has TRBV7-8 and TRBJ2-7, with a tentative D call TRBD1 (6 bases). V was trimmed by 5 bases and J by 3 bases, leaving 11 bases between them. The CDR3 totals 13 residues. In germline, CDR1 is SGHVS, CDR2 FQNEAQ. The DNA of the CDR3 is TGTGCCAGCAGCCGGGACATTCTCTACGAGCAGTACTTC. Translating it yields CASSRDILYEQYF.

V and J are TRBV7-2 and TRBJ1-1; D gene unclear. Germline assignment: CDR1 SGHTA and CDR2 FQGNSA. V dropped 5 bases and J dropped 2 bases, with 15 bases sitting between them. There are 15 residues in the CDR3. The chain's CDR3 is CASSTWTRLNTEAFF. DNA for the CDR3: TGTGCCAGCAGCACCTGGACCAGACTAAACACTGAAGCTTTCTTT. Using reference TRBV7-2 and TRBJ1-1 for the parts outside the CDR3, the full variable domain is GAGVSQSPSNKVTEKGKDVELRCDPISGHTALYWYRQSLGQGLEFLIYFQGNSAPDKSGLPSDRFSAERTGGSVSTLTIQRTQQEDSAVYLCASSTWTRLNTEAFFGQGTRLTVV.

The sample holds one count of this clone. CDR3 nucleotides: TGTGCCAGTAGTATCTCCGGGGAACAGCCCCAGCATTTT. Translating it yields CASSISGEQPQHF. The genes are TRBV19 and TRBJ1-5; D is ambiguous. The CDR3 covers 13 residues. Germline values: CDR1 LNHDA, CDR2 SQIVND (reference sequence). Trimming stripped 3 bases from V and 7 bases from J, with 10 bases between. The variable domain in full, with the rest retrieved from reference TRBV19 and TRBJ1-5, is DGGITQSPKYLFRKEGQNVTLSCEQNLNHDAMYWYRQDPGQGLRLIYYSQIVNDFQKGDIAEGYSVSREKKESFPLTVTSAQKNPTAFYLCASSISGEQPQHFGDGTRLSIL.

CDR3 nucleotides: TGTGCCAGCCACTTGGAGGGGGAAAAACTGTTTTTT. Protein: CASHLEGEKLFF. The V call is TRBV6-7, the J call TRBJ1-4; a weak D match, TRBD1 (5 bases). TRBV6-7 has ORF status, its function being uncertain. Trimming stripped 8 bases from V and 8 bases from J, with 12 bases between. The CDR3 is made up of 12 amino acids.

The CDR3 is CASSLTPGRGYTF. CDR3 bases: TGCGCCAGCAGCTTGACTCCGGGAAGAGGCTACACCTTC. The chain combines TRBV5-1 with TRBJ1-2; D uncertain. V lost 1 base to trimming and J lost 8 bases, with 12 bases between them. In germline, CDR1 is SGHRS, CDR2 YFSETQ. This CDR3 has 13 amino acids.

The J gene is TRBJ1-2, the V gene TRBV10-3; D is unclear. Trimming removed 5 bases at V and 4 bases at J, with 11 bases between. Germline V lookup: CDR1 ENHRY, CDR2 SYGVKD. The CDR3 extends over 13 amino acids. Here the CDR3 DNA reads TGTGCCATCAGTATGACCCCGGGCTATGGCTACACCTTC. Amino acid sequence: CAISMTPGYGYTF.

The CDR3 is CASGLPRGTDTQYF. The CDR3 DNA is TGTGCTAGTGGTTTGCCCCGGGGTACAGATACGCAGTATTTT. The V and J genes are TRBV12-5 and TRBJ2-3; tentative D call: TRBD2 (5 bases). The CDR3 is 14 amino acids. CDR1 is LGHNT and CDR2 is FRNRAP in the germline V gene. Between the trimmed V and J ends, which lost 2 bases and 3 bases, there was a span of 9 bases.

The chain employs TRBV10-3 and TRBJ2-3, with a tentative D call TRBD1 (5 bases). Germline V gives CDR1 ENHRY, CDR2 SYGVKD. The CDR3 totals 11 residues. V was trimmed by 10 bases and J by 4 bases, leaving 9 bases between them. The CDR3 DNA reads TGTGCCACCCAAGGGGCAGATACGCAGTATTTT. It codes for CATQGADTQYF.

This clone has only a few counts. The chain employs TRBV7-7 and TRBJ1-1; 7 nucleotides line up with TRBD1. The CDR3 totals 15 residues. Trimming cost V 5 bases and J 1 base; bases outside gene matches: 7. CDR1 SSHAT and CDR2 FNYEAQ come from the germline V gene (reference sequence). The CDR3 is CASSPIGTENTEAFF. The CDR3 DNA follows: TGTGCCAGCAGCCCAATTGGGACAGAGAACACTGAAGCTTTCTTT. Together with reference TRBV7-7 and TRBJ1-1, the CDR3 gives the full variable domain: GAGVSQSPRYKVTKRGQDVTLRCDPISSHATLYWYQQALGQGPEFLTYFNYEAQPDKSGLPSDRFSAERPEGSISTLTIQRTEQRDSAMYRCASSPIGTENTEAFFGQGTRLTVV.

J is TRBJ2-7 and V is TRBV4-1; D is possibly TRBD2 (6 bases). The V gene's germline CDR1 is MGHRA and CDR2 YSYEKL. The CDR3 runs 16 residues. V was pared by 0 bases and J by 3 bases, with 15 bases between. The CDR3 coding sequence is TGCGCCAGCAGCCAAGATTCCCTGGCGGGGAGCTACGAGCAGTACTTC. It is translated as CASSQDSLAGSYEQYF.

On this clone: Since the CDR3 does not end with the conserved phenylalanine or tryptophan, this likely comes from a read error. The rearrangement joins TRBV29-1 to TRBJ1-4; TRBD1 matches 10 bases. Germline V gene sequence: CDR1 SQVTM, CDR2 ANQGSEA. V dropped 2 bases and J dropped 8; count of bases not matched to a gene: 14. The CDR3 covers 17 residues. CDR3 DNA sequence: TGCAGCGTTGAAAAGGGGAGTGTCGGGACAGGGGACGAAAAACTGTTTTCT. This sequence encodes CSVEKGSVGTGDEKLFS.

The chain recombines TRBV7-9 with TRBJ1-1; 8 bases agree with TRBD1. V lost 4 bases and J lost 4; bases outside the gene matches: 8. Germline V gene sequence: CDR1 SEHNR, CDR2 FQNEAQ (reference sequence). The CDR3 sequence is 15 residues long. The CDR3 DNA sequence: TGTGCCAGCAGCTCGGACAGGGATGTTGGCACTGAAGCTTTCTTT. Protein sequence: CASSSDRDVGTEAFF.

For the CDR3, the DNA is TGCGCCAGCAGCCAAGGCTCGGCCTTTTCGAACAGGGGGTCTTTAGAGACCCAGTACTTC. Translation gives CASSQGSAFSNRGSLETQYF. This chain connects TRBV4-1 to TRBJ2-5; 8 bases fit TRBD1. This CDR3 has 20 residues. V was clipped by 1 base and J by 4 bases; unmatched bases: 20. The germline V gene encodes CDR1 MGHRA and CDR2 YSYEKL.

The chain is built from TRBV6-6 and TRBJ1-2; a weak D match, TRBD1 (5 bases). Trimming took 6 bases from V and 3 from J, leaving 17 bases between them. There are 15 residues in the CDR3. Germline CDR1 and CDR2: MNHNY and SVGAGI (reference sequence). CDR3 sequence: CASRSPSTAHYGYTF. DNA for the CDR3: TGTGCCAGCAGAAGCCCCTCGACAGCTCACTATGGCTACACCTTC.

For this clone: The same CDR3 is also encoded by other DNA sequences in this sample. The J gene is TRBJ1-5, the V gene TRBV27, with D unresolved. Germline assignment: CDR1 MNHEY and CDR2 SMNVEV (reference sequence). This CDR3 has 14 residues. Trimming removed 3 bases from V and 0 bases from J, with 6 bases in between. The CDR3 bases are TGTGCCAGCAGTTTCAGTTATAGCAATCAGCCCCAGCATTTT. Its translation: CASSFSYSNQPQHF.

This clone turned up a few times. This chain joins TRBV11-2 and TRBJ1-4, with 7 positions matching TRBD1. From germline, CDR1 is SGHAT and CDR2 FQNNGV. J lost 0 bases, V lost 5 bases, and 12 bases had no gene match. There are 18 residues in the CDR3. The CDR3 protein is CASSPPGGGRATNEKLFF. The CDR3, as DNA: TGTGCCAGCAGCCCCCCGGGAGGGGGCAGGGCAACTAATGAAAAACTGTTTTTT.

V and J are TRBV7-9 and TRBJ2-7; possible D gene TRBD1, 6 bases. The V gene's germline CDR1 is SEHNR and CDR2 FQNEAQ (reference sequence). CDR3 length: 16 amino acids. V was shortened by 5 bases and J by 2 bases, with 19 bases between the two germline ends. The CDR3 reads CASSDSNVGGTYEQYF. In DNA, the CDR3 is TGTGCCAGCAGCGACTCGAACGTAGGGGGTACCTACGAGCAGTACTTC.

This clone was observed once. The V call is TRBV18, the J call TRBJ1-1; maybe TRBD1 (5 bases). Germline CDR1 and CDR2: KGHSH and LQKENI. Trimming removed 8 bases from V and 1 base from J, with 11 bases in between. CDR3 size: 13 residues. The CDR3 sequence: CASLQVENTEAFF. CDR3 in DNA: TGTGCCAGCCTACAGGTAGAGAACACTGAAGCTTTCTTT.